The 28 T cell receptor beta chains listed next were all sequenced from one sample in a study of T cells in women clearing cervical HPV infection. Assay used: immunoSEQ multiplex PCR; TCRdb lists only in-frame clones, some missing. The sample has some 40,000 clones; the top ten hold about 1.2%. Sequences were obtained from blood buffy coat. These receptors all stem from a woman between 18 and 70 years old with a cervical HPV16 infection that either progressed to CIN3+ or cleared (not recorded which).

Regarding this clone: The read halts 3 residues ahead of the CDR3 end, with the missing end drawn from the germline J gene. The chain has TRBV6-1 and TRBJ2-7, with D possibly called TRBD1 or TRBD2 (5 bases each). The V gene lost 0 bases and the J gene lost 2 bases, with 11 bases spanning the gap. The CDR3 is 15 residues long. CDR1 is MNHNS and CDR2 is SASEGT in the germline V gene. Partial CDR3 DNA: TGTGCCAGCAGTGAAGCAGAGGGGTCCCCCTACGAG. This codes for CASSEAEGSPYE. The full CDR3 reads CASSEAEGSPYEQYF.

A remark on this clone: The read gets to within 3 residues of the CDR3 end, and the germline J gene fills in the rest. This sequence joins TRBV18 and TRBJ1-2; D gene unclear. The CDR3 runs 16 residues. The germline V gene encodes CDR1 KGHSH and CDR2 LQKENI. The CDR3 reads CASSPRYGSRTDTYTF. Incomplete CDR3 DNA: TGTGCCAGCTCACCAAGATACGGATCTCGCACAGATACC.

Comments on this clone: The DNA ends 3 residues before the CDR3 does, and the rest of the CDR3 is filled in from the germline J gene. The chain is built from TRBV4-2 and TRBJ2-3; weak D call: TRBD2 (5 bases). Deletions cut 4 bases from V and 0 bases from J, with 29 bases between. This CDR3 contains 21 residues. Germline CDR1 is LGHNA and CDR2 is YNFKEQ. The sequenced part of the CDR3 DNA is TGTGCCAGCAGCCCCCTCCTCATGGCGGGCGGTCCTTCCTTTAGCACAGATACG. Translated: CASSPLLMAGGPSFSTDT. The CDR3 in full is CASSPLLMAGGPSFSTDTQYF.

Regarding this clone: At one end, the junction sequence differs from germline, possibly due to a read error. CDR3: CASSLGPLPEQYF. The CDR3 bases that were read are TGTGCCAGCAGTTTAGGGCCTCTTCCCGAG. The chain joins TRBV7-9 to TRBJ2-7; no clear D. Read coverage stops 3 residues before the CDR3 terminus; the germline J gene supplies the remainder. Germline V lookup: CDR1 SEHNR, CDR2 FQNEAQ (reference sequence). The CDR3 length is 13 residues.

Remarks on this clone: Read data end 3 residues before the CDR3 end; the end is taken from the germline J gene. V usage is TRBV20-1 and J usage is TRBJ2-3; TRBD1 is a possible D gene (6 bases). Between the trimmed V and J ends, which lost 6 bases and 2 bases, there was a span of 18 bases. The CDR3 is made up of 15 amino acids. From germline, CDR1 is DFQATT and CDR2 SNEGSKA (reference sequence). Incomplete CDR3 DNA: TGCAGTGCCCCAAGGTGGGGGCCGTACACAGATACG. It codes for CSAPRWGPYTDT. The full CDR3 protein is CSAPRWGPYTDTQYF.

Points on this clone: The sequence runs out 3 residues before the end of the CDR3; the remainder is reconstructed from the germline J gene. The chain couples TRBV18 to TRBJ1-4, with a weak D call TRBD1 (5 bases). The germline V gene encodes CDR1 KGHSH and CDR2 LQKENI. The CDR3 totals 13 residues. The CDR3 DNA, read in part, is TGTGCCAGCTCACCGGCTGGGGCCAACGTA. Its translation: CASSPAGANV. From start to end, the CDR3 is CASSPAGANVLFF.

A remark on this clone: The read ends 3 residues before the CDR3 terminus; that terminus is restored from the germline J gene. The chain links TRBV7-6 to TRBJ2-5; 10 positions match TRBD1. This CDR3 comprises 15 residues. Per germline, CDR1 SGHVS and CDR2 FNYEAQ. The CDR3 here is CASSLLGQGWETQYF. CDR3 bases read: TGTGCCAGCAGCTTACTGGGACAGGGGTGGGAAACC.

To note about this clone: Read data end 3 residues before the CDR3 end; the end is taken from the germline J gene. V gene TRBV18 combines with J gene TRBJ2-7; 9 bases line up with TRBD1. Germline-derived CDR1 and CDR2 are KGHSH and LQKENI. The V and J ends lost 4 bases and 4 bases, in that order; junction bases with no gene match: 8. The CDR3 loop spans 15 amino acids. The CDR3 is CASSLGQGREYEQYF. The CDR3 bases that were read are TGTGCCAGCTCACTGGGACAGGGTAGAGAATACGAG.

In regard to this clone: Read sequence stops 3 residues before the CDR3 end, and the germline J gene provides the missing end. The J gene is TRBJ1-2, the V gene TRBV18, with D unresolved. Germline CDR1 KGHSH, CDR2 LQKENI. The CDR3 covers 15 residues. This CDR3 reads CASSQGLAEVYDYTF. The DNA read from the CDR3 is TGTGCCAGCTCCCAAGGACTAGCGGAGGTCTACGAC.

As concerns this clone: Read data end 3 residues before the CDR3 end; the end is taken from the germline J gene. The J gene is TRBJ2-1, the V gene TRBV5-4; TRBD2 matches at 8 bases. This CDR3 has 14 amino acids. V shed 2 bases, J shed 7 bases, and the junction held 5 bases outside the gene matches. The germline V gene encodes CDR1 SGHNT and CDR2 YYREEE (reference sequence). CDR3 DNA, as far as it was read: TGTGCCAGCAGCTTTAGCGGGACCTTGAATGAG. Protein: CASSFSGTLNE. In full, the CDR3 reads CASSFSGTLNEQFF.

Remarks on this clone: The CDR3 end is not reached by the read, which stops 3 residues before it; the germline J gene fills it in. The V call is TRBV3-1 (or the pseudogene TRBV3-2), the J call TRBJ2-7; D remains unclear. This CDR3 is built from 14 residues. Germline values: CDR1 LGHDT, CDR2 YNNKEL (reference sequence). V was clipped by 1 base and J by 4 bases, with 11 bases between them. The CDR3 region is CASSQGETVYEQYF. The sequenced part of the CDR3 DNA is TGTGCCAGCAGCCAAGGTGAAACGGTATACGAG.

Comment on this clone: The sequenced fragment ends 3 residues before the CDR3 boundary, so the rest is inferred from the germline J gene. The chain employs TRBV12-3 or TRBV12-4 and TRBJ2-5; 11 bases line up with TRBD1. The CDR3 length is 14 residues. V lost 5 bases, J lost 5 bases, and 4 bases stayed unmatched. The CDR3 here is CASSEGQGVETQYF. The DNA read from the CDR3 is TGTGCCAGCAGTGAGGGACAGGGGGTCGAGACC.

A note on this clone: The read ends 3 residues before the CDR3 terminus; that terminus is restored from the germline J gene. The chain couples TRBV20-1 to TRBJ2-1; possible D gene TRBD2, 5 bases. The CDR3 is 13 residues long. V lost 2 bases and J 5 bases, leaving 10 bases between the germline ends. Germline CDR1 and CDR2: DFQATT and SNEGSKA (reference sequence). The CDR3 bases that were read are TGCAGTGCTAGAATATGGCGGGACAATGAG. Protein product: CSARIWRDNE. In full, the CDR3 reads CSARIWRDNEQFF.

To note about this clone: The read ends 3 residues shy of where the CDR3 ends; the end is completed using the germline J gene. The chain joins TRBV6-2 or TRBV6-3 to TRBJ1-1, with D perhaps TRBD1 (5 bases). Germline CDR1 is MNHEY and CDR2 is SVGEGT. V gave up 6 bases and J gave up 0 bases, with 8 bases separating them. CDR3 length equals 13 residues. The covered CDR3 bases are TGTGCCAGCAGCCGACAGTTGAACACTGAA. Its protein product is CASSRQLNTE. The whole CDR3 reads CASSRQLNTEAFF.

With regard to this clone: The observed sequence ends 3 residues before the CDR3 terminus, with the missing tail filled in from the germline J gene. The chain has TRBV5-1 and TRBJ1-2; unclear D gene. The CDR3 spans 16 residues. In germline, CDR1 is SGHRS, CDR2 YFSETQ. CDR3 DNA, as far as it was read: TGCGCCAGCAGCTTGGGGACTAGCGGGATCCAAGAGACC. Translation gives CASSLGTSGIQET. The full CDR3 protein reads CASSLGTSGIQETYTF.

For this clone: The read ends 3 residues early relative to the CDR3; the germline J gene fills the gap. J is TRBJ1-5 and V is TRBV19; TRBD1 matches at 10 bases. Germline-derived CDR1 and CDR2 are LNHDA and SQIVND (reference sequence). Losses at the gene ends were 5 bases for V and 4 bases for J; bases not matched to a gene: 5. The CDR3 extends over 15 amino acids. The CDR3 reads CASSAWDRGNQPQHF. The CDR3 bases that were read are TGTGCCAGTAGTGCTTGGGACAGGGGAAATCAGCCC.

A note on this clone: Read sequence stops 3 residues before the CDR3 end, and the germline J gene provides the missing end. The chain employs TRBV10-2 and TRBJ2-5; a weak D match, TRBD2 (6 bases). The germline V gene has CDR1 WSHSY and CDR2 SAAADI. The V end was cut by 6 bases, the J end by 7 bases, with 15 bases between. This CDR3 contains 13 residues. Incomplete CDR3 DNA: TGCGCCAGCAGGGCCGGGACTCCTGGGACC. Its protein product is CASRAGTPGT. The whole CDR3 reads CASRAGTPGTQYF.

Regarding this clone: With the read ending 3 residues before the CDR3 end, the germline J gene is used to fill in that end. The chain joins TRBV28 to TRBJ2-7; a weak D match, TRBD2 (6 bases). The CDR3 has 17 amino acids. V was pared by 6 bases and J by 0 bases, with 21 bases between. CDR1 and CDR2 from the germline V gene are MDHEN and SYDVKM. The sequenced CDR3 bases are TGTGCCAGCAGCTTTTACGCTGCGGGACTGAGCTCCTACGAG. Translating it yields CASSFYAAGLSSYE. The full CDR3 sequence reads CASSFYAAGLSSYEQYF.

A note on this clone: The read ends 3 residues early relative to the CDR3; the germline J gene fills the gap. V usage is TRBV19 and J usage is TRBJ1-5, with 7 bases lining up with TRBD1. The CDR3 sequence is 13 residues long. Germline CDR1 reads LNHDA; CDR2 reads SQIVND (reference sequence). The trim removed 10 bases at V and 7 bases at J, leaving 10 bases unmatched. The CDR3 bases that were read are TGTGCCACCAGACAGGGTGGGAGCCAGCCC. Its translation: CATRQGGSQP. The complete CDR3 sequence is CATRQGGSQPQHF. Full variable domain (rest looked up from reference TRBV19 and TRBJ1-5): DGGITQSPKYLFRKEGQNVTLSCEQNLNHDAMYWYRQDPGQGLRLIYYSQIVNDFQKGDIAEGYSVSREKKESFPLTVTSAQKNPTAFYLCATRQGGSQPQHFGDGTRLSIL.

A note on this clone: The read stops 3 residues short of the end of the CDR3; the missing end is completed from the germline J gene. The V call is TRBV19, the J call TRBJ2-7; 14 bases are a match to TRBD2. From germline, CDR1 is LNHDA and CDR2 SQIVND (reference sequence). CDR3 length: 15 residues. V gave up 5 bases and J gave up 3 bases; unmatched junction bases: 3. This CDR3 reads CASSLGTSGSYEQYF. The sequenced CDR3 bases are TGTGCCAGTAGTCTAGGGACTAGCGGGAGCTACGAG. Full variable domain (remainder filled in from reference TRBV19 and TRBJ2-7): DGGITQSPKYLFRKEGQNVTLSCEQNLNHDAMYWYRQDPGQGLRLIYYSQIVNDFQKGDIAEGYSVSREKKESFPLTVTSAQKNPTAFYLCASSLGTSGSYEQYFGPGTRLTVT.

Comments on this clone: With the read ending 3 residues before the CDR3 end, the germline J gene is used to fill in that end. This chain links TRBV10-2 with TRBJ1-3, with a tentative D call TRBD1 (5 bases). The CDR3 covers 13 residues. Germline CDR1 WSHSY, CDR2 SAAADI. Trimming removed 4 bases at V and 4 bases at J, with 8 bases between. The CDR3 sequence: CASSAGRGNTIYF. Partial CDR3 DNA: TGCGCCAGCAGTGCAGGGAGAGGAAACACC.

Partial CDR3 DNA: TGTGCCAGCCGGGAGCTTATCGGTCCCCGGGACAGGCGCCGGTCCTACAATGAG. Protein sequence: CASRELIGPRDRRRSYNE. The entire CDR3 sequence reads CASRELIGPRDRRRSYNEQFF. This chain uses TRBV6-8 with TRBJ2-1, with 8 bases fitting TRBD1. The read ends 3 residues shy of where the CDR3 ends; the end is completed using the germline J gene. With 8 bases clipped from V and 1 base from J, the junction kept 25 bases outside the gene matches. Germline V gene data show CDR1 as MNHGY and CDR2 as SAAAGT. The CDR3 consists of 21 residues.

Points on this clone: The CDR3 goes on 3 residues after the read ends, and that part is filled in from the germline J gene. The chain combines TRBV18 with TRBJ2-3, with 10 positions matching TRBD2. Trimming removed 0 bases from V and 3 bases from J; junction bases left unmatched: 3. Germline CDR1 reads KGHSH; CDR2 reads LQKENI. The CDR3 runs 16 residues. The part of the CDR3 DNA that was read is TGTGCCAGCTCACCACCTCAAGCGGGGGGGACAGATACG. As protein: CASSPPQAGGTDT. The entire CDR3 sequence reads CASSPPQAGGTDTQYF.

As for this clone: The sequence runs out 3 residues before the end of the CDR3; the remainder is reconstructed from the germline J gene. V and J are TRBV6-1 and TRBJ1-2; the D gene is possibly TRBD1 (5 bases). Trimming stripped 2 bases from V and 6 bases from J, with 16 bases between. CDR3 length: 15 residues. Germline V CDR1 and CDR2: MNHNS, SASEGT. The CDR3 sequence: CASSEPARGADGYTF. The sequenced CDR3 bases are TGTGCCAGCAGTGAACCAGCGAGGGGTGCGGATGGC.

Concerning this clone: From the germline J gene comes the end of the CDR3, since the read stops 3 residues before it. The V call is TRBV7-2, the J call TRBJ1-6; the D gene is possibly TRBD1 (6 bases). Per germline, CDR1 SGHTA and CDR2 FQGNSA. The ends were cut back, 7 bases at V and 10 bases at J, with 11 bases in the middle. CDR3 length: 12 residues. CDR3 protein: CASTGDYSPLHF. The sequenced CDR3 bases are TGTGCCAGCACAGGGGACTACTCACCC. Looking up the rest from reference TRBV7-2 and TRBJ1-6 gives the full variable domain: GAGVSQSPSNKVTEKGKDVELRCDPISGHTALYWYRQSLGQGLEFLIYFQGNSAPDKSGLPSDRFSAERTGGSVSTLTIQRTQQEDSAVYLCASTGDYSPLHFGNGTRLTVT.

Concerning this clone itself: The read terminates 3 residues before the CDR3 end, so the remaining end is supplied by the germline J gene. V and J are TRBV7-8 and TRBJ2-5; 8 bases fit TRBD2. Germline loops: CDR1 SGHVS, CDR2 FQNEAQ. Trimming removed 1 base from V and 5 bases from J; junction bases left unmatched: 9. CDR3 length equals 16 residues. The CDR3 here is CASSLDGLAAGETQYF. Incomplete CDR3 DNA: TGTGCCAGCAGCTTAGATGGACTAGCAGCCGGCGAGACC.

As concerns this clone: Sequencing ends 3 residues short of the CDR3 end; the germline J gene provides the rest. The rearrangement uses TRBV28 and TRBJ1-5; tentative D call: TRBD1 (6 bases). CDR3 size: 16 residues. Trimming took off 2 bases at V and 4 bases at J, with 15 bases between the two ends. CDR1 and CDR2 from the germline V gene are MDHEN and SYDVKM. Partial CDR3 DNA: TGTGCCAGCAGTTTAAGATCTTGGACAGAGAATCAGCCC. It translates to CASSLRSWTENQP. In full, the CDR3 is CASSLRSWTENQPQHF. Supplemented by reference TRBV28 and TRBJ1-5, the full variable domain reads DVKVTQSSRYLVKRTGEKVFLECVQDMDHENMFWYRQDPGLGLRLIYFSYDVKMKEKGDIPEGYSVSREKKERFSLILESASTNQTSMYLCASSLRSWTENQPQHFGDGTRLSIL.

About this clone: An end of the junction differs from the germline gene, which may be a read error. The CDR3 end lies 3 residues beyond the end of the read and is filled in from the germline J gene. The sample carries other DNA sequences with the same CDR3. The V and J genes are TRBV19 and TRBJ1-3, with a weak D call TRBD1 (5 bases). This CDR3 region has 15 residues. Germline V gene lookup returns CDR1 LNHDA and CDR2 SQIVND (reference sequence). The CDR3 sequence: CASSRQIISGNTIYF. CDR3 DNA (partial): TGTGCCAGTAGCAGACAGATTATCTCTGGAAACACT.